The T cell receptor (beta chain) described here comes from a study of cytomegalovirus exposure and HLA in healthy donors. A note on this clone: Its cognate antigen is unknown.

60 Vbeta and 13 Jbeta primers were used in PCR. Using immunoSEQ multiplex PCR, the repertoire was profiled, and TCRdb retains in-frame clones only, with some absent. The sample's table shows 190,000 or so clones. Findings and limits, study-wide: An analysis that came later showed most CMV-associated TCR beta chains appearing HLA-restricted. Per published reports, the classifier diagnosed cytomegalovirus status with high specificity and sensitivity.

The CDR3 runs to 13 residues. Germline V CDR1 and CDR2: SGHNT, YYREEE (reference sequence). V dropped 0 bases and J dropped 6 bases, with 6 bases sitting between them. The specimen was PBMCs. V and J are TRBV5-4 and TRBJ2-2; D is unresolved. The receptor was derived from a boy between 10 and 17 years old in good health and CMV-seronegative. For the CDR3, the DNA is TGTGCCAGCAGCTTGGCTGAGGCCGGGGAGCTGTTTTTT. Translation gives CASSLAEAGELFF.